A selection of T cell receptor beta chains follows, all from one sample in a study of cytomegalovirus exposure and HLA in healthy donors. Clones were sequenced by immunoSEQ multiplex PCR, and TCRdb holds only the in-frame ones, with some missing. The sample contains 150,000 to 200,000 clones, roughly 80% of which appear only once. Sequenced: PBMCs. These receptors came from a young man in good health and CMV-seropositive. Each CDR3 is given without its conserved first and last residue. Each record gives: V gene, D gene, CDR3 protein. D genes are given only for firm matches.

v_call: TRBV11-2
d_call: .
cdr3_aa: ASSLTGQYYEQY

v_call: TRBV25-1
d_call: TRBD2
cdr3_aa: ASSDQTSGGNREY

v_call: TRBV10-3
d_call: .
cdr3_aa: AISGYKGTAGDEQY

v_call: TRBV9
d_call: .
cdr3_aa: ASSFQGGNNSPLH

v_call: TRBV18
d_call: TRBD2
cdr3_aa: ASSPFGGANIQY

v_call: TRBV5-1
d_call: TRBD2
cdr3_aa: ASSWGAGGYEQY

v_call: TRBV5-1
d_call: TRBD1
cdr3_aa: ASSRGQGDGSYNEQF

v_call: TRBV10-3
d_call: TRBD1
cdr3_aa: AISESVQGRNIQY

v_call: TRBV9
d_call: TRBD2
cdr3_aa: ASSGLAGGTDTQY

v_call: TRBV29-1
d_call: .
cdr3_aa: SVVKAGIQGTQY

v_call: TRBV2
d_call: TRBD1
cdr3_aa: ASRWTGGQDEQF

v_call: TRBV5-5
d_call: TRBD1
cdr3_aa: ASSPMDRGLSSGANVLT

v_call: TRBV2
d_call: .
cdr3_aa: ASTHAPRTGAF

v_call: TRBV4-1
d_call: .
cdr3_aa: ASSQDTGIQTQY

v_call: TRBV5-4
d_call: TRBD1
cdr3_aa: ASSTRQGAVDTQY

v_call: TRBV9
d_call: .
cdr3_aa: ASSPIQGNEQF

v_call: TRBV6-6
d_call: TRBD2
cdr3_aa: ASSYPGAGGRETQY

v_call: TRBV5-1
d_call: .
cdr3_aa: ASSLVGANSYEQY

v_call: TRBV6-6
d_call: .
cdr3_aa: ASNLGGEQY

v_call: TRBV5-6
d_call: TRBD2
cdr3_aa: ASSWGPLAVAGSNEQF

v_call: TRBV11-2
d_call: .
cdr3_aa: ASSLVAGAYYEQY

v_call: TRBV7-3
d_call: TRBD1
cdr3_aa: ASSSASGGGFDGYT

v_call: TRBV18
d_call: .
cdr3_aa: ASSPTGGHGYT

v_call: TRBV2
d_call: .
cdr3_aa: ASSESYRVTDTQY

v_call: TRBV5-6
d_call: .
cdr3_aa: ASSFGSGQNSQY

v_call: TRBV5-8
d_call: .
cdr3_aa: ASSSKRSTDTQY

v_call: TRBV14
d_call: .
cdr3_aa: ASSRATGPPMEDGYT

v_call: TRBV12-1
d_call: .
cdr3_aa: ASSARTSGITPHYNEQF

v_call: TRBV18
d_call: .
cdr3_aa: ASSPLRETTGYT

v_call: TRBV30
d_call: .
cdr3_aa: AWSGPRDHTVIETQY

v_call: TRBV7-3
d_call: TRBD2
cdr3_aa: ASSLTLGLAGTDTQY

v_call: TRBV7-9
d_call: TRBD1
cdr3_aa: ASRGTGTGSYEQY

v_call: TRBV6-6
d_call: .
cdr3_aa: ASSYSNRDEQY

v_call: TRBV20-1
d_call: .
cdr3_aa: SAARNEQF

v_call: TRBV9
d_call: .
cdr3_aa: ASSVPRQGTYEQY

v_call: TRBV6-5
d_call: TRBD1
cdr3_aa: ASSSQGAAKNIQY

v_call: TRBV5-1
d_call: .
cdr3_aa: ASSLAENSPLH

v_call: TRBV5-1
d_call: .
cdr3_aa: ASSLGQFGRSPLH

v_call: TRBV11-1
d_call: TRBD1
cdr3_aa: ASSLIPGTVYGYT

v_call: TRBV12-5
d_call: .
cdr3_aa: ASGLTRSRGDTQY

v_call: TRBV14
d_call: .
cdr3_aa: ASSQAWTPYTEAF